This entry is about one TCR beta chain. The data belong to a study of blood T cell repertoires in COVID-19. Study in general: Nucleic acid was either cDNA or gDNA, and it came from T cells, B-cell-depleted T cells, or PBMCs.

Germline loops: CDR1 SGHTA, CDR2 FQGNSA. This CDR3 spans 14 amino acids. Trimming pared 4 bases from V and 1 base from J, leaving 10 bases between. Authors' data handling: Reference gene primer amplification gave estimated nucleated cell counts. Repertoires were generated with immunoSEQ multiplex PCR, while TCRdb's copy carries only in-frame clones and drops some. V and J calls and clone size are those listed in that table; D and trimming were worked out from the DNA. This sample has about 310,000 clones; 75% to 90% occur once, and the top ten carry 9.5%. Assignment of participants to cohorts was predicated upon participant-reported clinical history. Recovery among Cohort 3 donors was established by two negative PCRs, clearance, or symptom resolution.

This TCR derives from a middle-aged woman who had recovered from COVID-19. The sample was PBMCs or T cells enriched from blood (not recorded which). V and J are TRBV7-2 and TRBJ1-1; maybe TRBD1 (6 bases). The CDR3 DNA is TGTGCCAGCAGCTGGACAGTTGGGAACACTGAAGCTTTCTTT. Translated, it gives CASSWTVGNTEAFF.